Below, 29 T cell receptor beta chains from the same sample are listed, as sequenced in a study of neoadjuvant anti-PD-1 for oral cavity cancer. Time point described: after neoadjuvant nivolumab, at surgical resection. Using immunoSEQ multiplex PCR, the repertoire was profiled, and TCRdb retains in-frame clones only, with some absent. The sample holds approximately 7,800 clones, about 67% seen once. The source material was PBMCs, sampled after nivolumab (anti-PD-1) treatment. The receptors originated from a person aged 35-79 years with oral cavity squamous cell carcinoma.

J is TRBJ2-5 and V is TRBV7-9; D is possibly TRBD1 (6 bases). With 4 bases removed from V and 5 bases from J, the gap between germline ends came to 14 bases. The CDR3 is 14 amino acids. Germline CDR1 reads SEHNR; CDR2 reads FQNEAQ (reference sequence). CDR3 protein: CASSSVTGQETQYF. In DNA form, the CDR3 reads TGTGCCAGCAGCTCGGTCACAGGGCAGGAGACCCAGTACTTC.

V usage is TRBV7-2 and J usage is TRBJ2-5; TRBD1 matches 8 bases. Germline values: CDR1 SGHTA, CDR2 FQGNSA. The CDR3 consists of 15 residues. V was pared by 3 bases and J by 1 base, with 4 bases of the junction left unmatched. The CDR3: CASSFNQGAQETQYF. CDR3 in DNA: TGTGCCAGCAGCTTCAATCAGGGGGCCCAAGAGACCCAGTACTTC.

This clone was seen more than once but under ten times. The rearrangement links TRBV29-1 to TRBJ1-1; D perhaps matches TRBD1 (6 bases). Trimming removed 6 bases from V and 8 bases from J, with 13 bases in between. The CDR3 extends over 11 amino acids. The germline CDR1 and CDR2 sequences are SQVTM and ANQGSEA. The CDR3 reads CSVVPGAEAFF. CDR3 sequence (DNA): TGCAGCGTCGTCCCAGGGGCAGAAGCTTTCTTT.

Written as DNA, the CDR3 is TGTGCCAGCAGTTCCCGGGACAGGGGTGGTAAAATCTTTAATTCACCCCTCCACTTT. It specifies CASSSRDRGGKIFNSPLHF. The chain combines TRBV28 with TRBJ1-6, with 10 bases aligning to TRBD1. This CDR3 spans 19 amino acids. V lost 4 bases and J lost 6; bases outside the gene matches: 15. Germline V gene sequence: CDR1 MDHEN, CDR2 SYDVKM.

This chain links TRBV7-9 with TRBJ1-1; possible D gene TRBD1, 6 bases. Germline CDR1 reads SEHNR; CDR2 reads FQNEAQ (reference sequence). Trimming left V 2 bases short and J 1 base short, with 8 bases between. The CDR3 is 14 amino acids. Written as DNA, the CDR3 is TGTGCCAGCAGCTTACGGGGGCGGAACACTGAAGCTTTCTTT. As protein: CASSLRGRNTEAFF.

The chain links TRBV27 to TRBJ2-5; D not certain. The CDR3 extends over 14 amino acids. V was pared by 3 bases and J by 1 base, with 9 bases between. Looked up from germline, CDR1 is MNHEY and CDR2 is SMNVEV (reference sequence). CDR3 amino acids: CASSFSGSQETQYF. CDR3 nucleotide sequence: TGTGCCAGCAGTTTCTCCGGCAGCCAAGAGACCCAGTACTTC.

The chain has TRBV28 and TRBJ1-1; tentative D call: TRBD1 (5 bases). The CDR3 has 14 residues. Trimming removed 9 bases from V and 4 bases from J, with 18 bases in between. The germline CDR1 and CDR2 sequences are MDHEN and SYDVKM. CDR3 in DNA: TGTGCCAGTCTAATTCAGGTGGGGGGCACTGAAGCTTTCTTT. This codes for CASLIQVGGTEAFF.

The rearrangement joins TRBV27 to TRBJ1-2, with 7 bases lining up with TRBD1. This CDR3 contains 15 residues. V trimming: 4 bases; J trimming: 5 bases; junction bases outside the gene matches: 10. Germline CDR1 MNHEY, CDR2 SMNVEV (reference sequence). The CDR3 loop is CASSYKGAPGYGYTF. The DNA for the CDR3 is TGTGCCAGCAGTTATAAGGGGGCGCCCGGTTATGGCTACACCTTC.

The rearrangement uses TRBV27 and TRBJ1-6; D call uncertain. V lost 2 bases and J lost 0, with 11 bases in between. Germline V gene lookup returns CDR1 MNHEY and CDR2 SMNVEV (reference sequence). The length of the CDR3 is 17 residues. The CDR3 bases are TGTGCCAGCAGTTTAGACTTACTTAGCTCCTATAATTCACCCCTCCACTTT. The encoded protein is CASSLDLLSSYNSPLHF.

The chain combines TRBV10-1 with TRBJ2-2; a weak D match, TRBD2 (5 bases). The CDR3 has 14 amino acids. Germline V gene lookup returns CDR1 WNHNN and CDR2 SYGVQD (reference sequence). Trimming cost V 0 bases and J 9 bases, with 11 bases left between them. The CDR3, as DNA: TGCGCCAGCAGTGAGTCGGGAGCTGCCCGGGAGCTGTTTTTT. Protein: CASSESGAARELFF.

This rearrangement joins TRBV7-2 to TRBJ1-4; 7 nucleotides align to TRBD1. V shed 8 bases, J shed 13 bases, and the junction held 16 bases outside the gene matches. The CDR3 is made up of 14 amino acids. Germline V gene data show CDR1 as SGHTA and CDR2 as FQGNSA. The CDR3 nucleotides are TGTGCCAGCTCACGCGGACAGGACCCCGTAAGACTGTTTTTT. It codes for CASSRGQDPVRLFF.

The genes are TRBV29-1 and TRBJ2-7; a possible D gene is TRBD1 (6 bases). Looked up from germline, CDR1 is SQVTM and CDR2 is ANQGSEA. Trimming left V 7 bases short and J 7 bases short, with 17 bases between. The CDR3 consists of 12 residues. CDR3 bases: TGCAGCGGGGGACACATGGCCGGGGAGCAGTACTTC. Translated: CSGGHMAGEQYF.

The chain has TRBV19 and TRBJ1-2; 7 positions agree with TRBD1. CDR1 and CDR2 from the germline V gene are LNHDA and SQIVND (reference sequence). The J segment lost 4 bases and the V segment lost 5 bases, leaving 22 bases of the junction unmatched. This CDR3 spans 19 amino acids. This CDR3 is CASSPGTDYSLASSYGYTF. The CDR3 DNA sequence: TGTGCCAGTAGTCCCGGGACAGATTATTCTCTCGCCTCGTCCTATGGCTACACCTTC.

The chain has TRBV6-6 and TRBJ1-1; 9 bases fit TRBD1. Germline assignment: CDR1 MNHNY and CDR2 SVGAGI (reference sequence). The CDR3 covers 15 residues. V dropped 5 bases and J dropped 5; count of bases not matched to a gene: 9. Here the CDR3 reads CASSELQGAATEAFF. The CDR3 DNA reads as TGTGCCAGCAGTGAGTTACAGGGGGCTGCGACTGAAGCTTTCTTT.

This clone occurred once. CDR3 coding DNA: TGCAGCGTTTATCTGAGGGGGTCCTGGCATTTT. Protein sequence: CSVYLRGSWHF. V usage is TRBV29-1 and J usage is TRBJ1-5, with D tentatively TRBD1 (6 bases). The CDR3 is 11 residues long. Looked up from germline, CDR1 is SQVTM and CDR2 is ANQGSEA. Trimming removed 5 bases from V and 15 bases from J, with 17 bases in between.

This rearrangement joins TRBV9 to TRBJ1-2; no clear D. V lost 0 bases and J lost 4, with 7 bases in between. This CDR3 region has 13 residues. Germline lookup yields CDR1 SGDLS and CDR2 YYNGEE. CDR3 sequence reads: CASSVGEAYGYTF. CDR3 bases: TGTGCCAGCAGCGTAGGCGAAGCCTATGGCTACACCTTC.

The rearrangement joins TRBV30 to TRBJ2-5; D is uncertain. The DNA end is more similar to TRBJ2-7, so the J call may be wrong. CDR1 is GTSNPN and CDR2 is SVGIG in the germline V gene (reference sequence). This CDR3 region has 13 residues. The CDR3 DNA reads TGTGCCTGGACCAATGGCAGGACCTACGAGCAGTACTTC. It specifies CAWTNGRTYEQYF.

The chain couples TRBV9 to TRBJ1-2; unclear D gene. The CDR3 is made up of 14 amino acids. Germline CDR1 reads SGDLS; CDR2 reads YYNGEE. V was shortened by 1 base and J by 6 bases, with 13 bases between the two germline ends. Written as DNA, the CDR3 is TGTGCCAGCAGCGTAAATACTGGGAACAATGGCTACACCTTC. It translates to CASSVNTGNNGYTF.

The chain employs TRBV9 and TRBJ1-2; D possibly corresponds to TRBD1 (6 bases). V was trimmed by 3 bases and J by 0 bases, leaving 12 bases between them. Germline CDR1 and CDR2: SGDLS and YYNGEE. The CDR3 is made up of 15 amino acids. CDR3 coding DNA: TGTGCCAGCAGCGCCCGGGGGGCATCTAACTATGGCTACACCTTC. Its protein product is CASSARGASNYGYTF.

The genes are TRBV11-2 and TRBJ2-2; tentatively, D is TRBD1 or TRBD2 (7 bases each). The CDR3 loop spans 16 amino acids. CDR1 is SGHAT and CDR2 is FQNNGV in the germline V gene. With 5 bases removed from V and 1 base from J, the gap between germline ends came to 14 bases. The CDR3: CASSAGRTGNTGELFF. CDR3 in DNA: TGTGCCAGCAGCGCCGGGAGGACAGGGAACACCGGGGAGCTGTTTTTT.

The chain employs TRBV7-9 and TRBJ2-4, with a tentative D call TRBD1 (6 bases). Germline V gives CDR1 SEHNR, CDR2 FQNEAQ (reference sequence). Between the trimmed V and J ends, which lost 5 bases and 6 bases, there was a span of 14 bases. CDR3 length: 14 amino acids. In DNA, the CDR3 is TGTGCCAGCAGCCCCACAACAGGGTTAAACATTCAGTACTTC. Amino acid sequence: CASSPTTGLNIQYF.

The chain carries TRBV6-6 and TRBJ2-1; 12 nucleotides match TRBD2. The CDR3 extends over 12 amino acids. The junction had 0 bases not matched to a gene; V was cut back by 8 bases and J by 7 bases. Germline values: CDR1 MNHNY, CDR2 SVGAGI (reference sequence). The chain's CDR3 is CASGLAGNEQFF. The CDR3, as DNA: TGTGCCAGCGGACTAGCGGGGAATGAGCAGTTCTTC.

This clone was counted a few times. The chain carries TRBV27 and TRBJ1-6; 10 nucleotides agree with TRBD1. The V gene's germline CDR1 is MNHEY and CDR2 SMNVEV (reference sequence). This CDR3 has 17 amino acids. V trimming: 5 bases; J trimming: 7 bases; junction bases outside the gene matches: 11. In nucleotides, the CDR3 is TGTGCCAGCAGTGCCAATTACGGGACAGGGGCGAATTCACCCCTCCACTTT. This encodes CASSANYGTGANSPLHF.

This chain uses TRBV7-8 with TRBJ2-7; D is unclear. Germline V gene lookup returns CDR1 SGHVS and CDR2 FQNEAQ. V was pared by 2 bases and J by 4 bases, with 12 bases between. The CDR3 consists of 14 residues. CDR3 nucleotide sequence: TGTGCCAGCAGCTTACTTGGGCACCTGTACGAGCAGTACTTC. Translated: CASSLLGHLYEQYF.

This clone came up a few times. The DNA for the CDR3 is TGTGCCAGCAGTCCAGACAGGGACTATAATTCACCCCTCCACTTT. Translated, it gives CASSPDRDYNSPLHF. The chain combines TRBV7-6 with TRBJ1-6; 7 nucleotides line up with TRBD1. Germline assignment: CDR1 SGHVS and CDR2 FNYEAQ. V lost 6 bases and J lost 3; bases outside the gene matches: 5. The CDR3 has 15 residues.

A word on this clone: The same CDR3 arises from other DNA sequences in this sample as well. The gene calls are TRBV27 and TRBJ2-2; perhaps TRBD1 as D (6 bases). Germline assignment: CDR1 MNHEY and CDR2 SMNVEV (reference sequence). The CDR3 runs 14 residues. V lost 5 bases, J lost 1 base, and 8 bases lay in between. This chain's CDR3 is CASSLDRNTGELFF. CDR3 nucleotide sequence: TGTGCCAGCAGTCTGGACAGGAACACCGGGGAGCTGTTTTTT.

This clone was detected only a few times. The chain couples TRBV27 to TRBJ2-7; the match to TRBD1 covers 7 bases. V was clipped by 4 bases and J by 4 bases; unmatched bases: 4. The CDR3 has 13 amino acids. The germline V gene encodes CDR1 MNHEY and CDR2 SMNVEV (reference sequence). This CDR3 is CASSSGQPYEQYF. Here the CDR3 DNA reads TGTGCCAGCAGTTCGGGACAGCCGTACGAGCAGTACTTC.

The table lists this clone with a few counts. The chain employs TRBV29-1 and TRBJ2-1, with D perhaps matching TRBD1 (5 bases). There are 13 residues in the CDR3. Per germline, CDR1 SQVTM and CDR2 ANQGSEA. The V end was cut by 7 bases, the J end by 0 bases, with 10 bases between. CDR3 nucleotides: TGCAGCGGATGGACAAGCTCCTACAATGAGCAGTTCTTC. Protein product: CSGWTSSYNEQFF.

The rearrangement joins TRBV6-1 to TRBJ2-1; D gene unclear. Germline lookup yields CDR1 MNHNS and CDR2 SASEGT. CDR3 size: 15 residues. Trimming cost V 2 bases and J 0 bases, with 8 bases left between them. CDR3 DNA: TGTGCCAGCAGTGAATACAGCCTCTCCTACAATGAGCAGTTCTTC. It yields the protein CASSEYSLSYNEQFF.